The next 3 T cell receptor beta chains were all read from a single sample in a study of blood T cell repertoires in COVID-19. Here immunoSEQ multiplex PCR was the method, and the copy in TCRdb shows in-frame clones only, minus some. The sample has roughly 100,000 clones; more than 70% are singletons. Source material: peripheral blood. The receptors come from a woman aged 55-69 years with acute or convalescent COVID-19.

The genes are TRBV5-1 and TRBJ1-1; D call uncertain. Between the trimmed V and J ends, which lost 2 bases and 0 bases, there was a span of 11 bases. Germline V gene lookup returns CDR1 SGHRS and CDR2 YFSETQ. The CDR3 is made up of 15 amino acids. The CDR3 DNA reads TGCGCCAGCAGCTTCCGGACCGGGATGAACACTGAAGCTTTCTTT. It codes for CASSFRTGMNTEAFF.

This rearrangement joins TRBV9 to TRBJ1-2; D possibly corresponds to TRBD1 (5 bases). Germline CDR1 and CDR2: SGDLS and YYNGEE. The CDR3 contains 16 residues. V lost 1 base, J lost 5 bases, and 18 bases lay in between. In DNA, the CDR3 is TGTGCCAGCAGCGTAACGACCCGCGGAGGGGATTATGGCTACACCTTC. Its translation: CASSVTTRGGDYGYTF.

The CDR3 DNA reads TGCAGCGTTCTGGTTGAGGATGGCTACACCTTC. Protein product: CSVLVEDGYTF. V and J are TRBV29-1 and TRBJ1-2; no definite D call. Trimming removed 5 bases from V and 6 bases from J, with 10 bases in between. The CDR3 is 11 amino acids. Per germline, CDR1 SQVTM and CDR2 ANQGSEA.